The 30 T cell receptor beta chains below were found in one sample sequenced in a study of CD8 T cells in ankylosing spondylitis. Antigens for these TCRs are unknown. In TCRdb, the 5' RACE reads were re-called with MiXCR into one record per CDR3 protein. The sample lists a few hundred thousand distinct CDR3 sequences; 5.5% to 7.5% were seen once. General study results and limits: Ankylosing spondylitis blood appeared to carry a characteristic TCR beta motif of 7 or 8 highly homologous variants.

Source material: blood, either unsorted or a sorted T cell fraction (not recorded which). Source of these receptors: a male donor with ankylosing spondylitis.

At least ten counts were recorded for this clonotype. The J gene is TRBJ1-4, the V gene TRBV6-1; D perhaps matches TRBD1 (5 bases). The V gene's germline CDR1 is MNHNS and CDR2 SASEGT. V lost 6 bases and J 10 bases, leaving 21 bases between the germline ends. The CDR3 runs to 15 residues. CDR3 nucleotides: TGTGCCAGCAGACCCCGACACCCCAATCAGGGAAAACTGTTTTTT. This encodes CASRPRHPNQGKLFF.

Regarding this clonotype: A single base separates this from a much larger clone, so it may be a read error. The chain combines TRBV27 with TRBJ1-4, with D unresolved. Trimming took 5 bases from V and 3 from J, leaving 10 bases between them. The V gene's germline CDR1 is MNHEY and CDR2 SMNVEV (reference sequence). The CDR3 runs to 14 residues. The CDR3 protein is CASSPQEANEKLFF. The CDR3 bases are TGTGCCAGCAGTCCTCAGGAGGCTAATGAAAAACTGTTTTTT.

This clonotype was observed at least ten times. This chain links TRBV4-3 with TRBJ1-2; the match to TRBD1 covers 8 bases. This CDR3 spans 15 amino acids. Per germline, CDR1 LGHNA and CDR2 YSLEER. V shed 0 bases, J shed 3 bases, and the junction held 3 bases outside the gene matches. CDR3 DNA sequence: TGCGCCAGCAGCCAAGAAGACAGGGGATACTATGGCTACACCTTC. Translated: CASSQEDRGYYGYTF.

V usage is TRBV27 and J usage is TRBJ2-1, with no clear D. Trimming took off 5 bases at V and 5 bases at J, with 10 bases between the two ends. CDR3 length: 13 amino acids. Per germline, CDR1 MNHEY and CDR2 SMNVEV (reference sequence). CDR3 nucleotide sequence: TGTGCCAGCAGTCTTACCCCTCACAATGAGCAGTTCTTC. It is translated as CASSLTPHNEQFF.

The gene calls are TRBV30 and TRBJ2-7; unclear D gene. From germline, CDR1 is GTSNPN and CDR2 SVGIG (reference sequence). CDR3 length equals 14 residues. V was shortened by 1 base and J by 3 bases, with 13 bases between the two germline ends. The CDR3 nucleotides read TGTGCCTGGAGTGACCGCGAAGTCCGCTACGAGCAGTACTTC. It translates to CAWSDREVRYEQYF.

Many counts were recorded for this clonotype. The chain has TRBV7-9 and TRBJ2-3; no clear D. V was pared by 2 bases and J by 2 bases, with 2 bases between. CDR3 length: 12 amino acids. Germline CDR1 and CDR2: SEHNR and FQNEAQ (reference sequence). CDR3 protein: CASSLHTDTQYF. CDR3 nucleotides: TGTGCCAGCAGCTTACACACAGATACGCAGTATTTT.

This clonotype was picked up a small number of times. This chain joins TRBV19 and TRBJ2-7; no clear D. The CDR3 is 14 amino acids. Germline values: CDR1 LNHDA, CDR2 SQIVND (reference sequence). The V end was cut by 1 base, the J end by 1 base, with 8 bases between. The CDR3 here is CASSIAHGSYEQYF. The DNA for the CDR3 is TGTGCCAGTAGTATAGCGCACGGATCCTACGAGCAGTACTTC.

Ten or more counts support this clonotype. The J gene is TRBJ2-2, the V gene TRBV9; D unresolved. V dropped 1 base and J dropped 6 bases, with 7 bases sitting between them. Germline V lookup: CDR1 SGDLS, CDR2 YYNGEE. The CDR3 totals 13 residues. The CDR3 sequence: CASSVNRAGELFF. CDR3 in DNA: TGTGCCAGCAGCGTAAACAGAGCCGGGGAGCTGTTTTTT.

There are a few counts of this clonotype. The CDR3: CASSLVAGIGEQFF. CDR3 bases: TGTGCCAGCAGCTTAGTAGCGGGGATAGGCGAGCAGTTCTTC. This chain uses TRBV7-8 with TRBJ2-1; 8 nucleotides line up with TRBD2. Germline CDR1 and CDR2: SGHVS and FQNEAQ. V lost 1 base, J lost 10 bases, and 6 bases stayed unmatched. The CDR3 is made up of 14 amino acids.

This clonotype was counted ten times or more. This rearrangement joins TRBV6-1 to TRBJ2-6; a weak D match, TRBD2 (6 bases). The CDR3 is made up of 13 amino acids. The germline V gene encodes CDR1 MNHNS and CDR2 SASEGT. V was shortened by 6 bases and J by 12 bases, with 15 bases between the two germline ends. CDR3 in DNA: TGTGCCAGCAGCGCGGGCTTCGGGGGCGTCCTGACTTTC. It encodes CASSAGFGGVLTF.

The chain employs TRBV20-1 and TRBJ2-1, with 15 bases that match TRBD2. Unmatched junction bases numbered 6, after V lost 5 bases and J lost 1 base. This CDR3 contains 17 residues. From germline, CDR1 is DFQATT and CDR2 SNEGSKA (reference sequence). The CDR3 DNA follows: TGCAGTGCTTCGGGACTAGCGGGAGGAGGTTCCTACAATGAGCAGTTCTTC. It encodes CSASGLAGGGSYNEQFF.

A word on this clonotype: This may be a read error: a much more frequent sequence differs by one nucleotide. The J gene is TRBJ2-5, the V gene TRBV27; perhaps TRBD1 as D (5 bases). The ends were cut back, 6 bases at V and 0 bases at J, with 11 bases in the middle. Germline CDR1 and CDR2: MNHEY and SMNVEV (reference sequence). The CDR3 consists of 14 residues. The CDR3 loop is CASRTRAYQETQYF. CDR3 in DNA: TGTGCCAGCAGGACCAGGGCATACCAAGAGACCCAGTACTTC.

In its sample, this clonotype was seen many times. The chain recombines TRBV7-9 with TRBJ2-7, with D possibly matching TRBD2 (6 bases). The germline V and J ends were trimmed by 11 bases and 3 bases, with 14 bases remaining between them. Germline CDR1 and CDR2: SEHNR and FQNEAQ (reference sequence). The CDR3 length is 12 residues. The CDR3 sequence: CALGEEIYEQYF. DNA for the CDR3: TGTGCCCTAGGGGAGGAAATCTACGAGCAGTACTTC.

This clonotype was counted ten times or more. The chain has TRBV7-6 and TRBJ1-2; 7 bases fit TRBD1. This CDR3 comprises 16 residues. The V segment lost 5 bases and the J segment 4 bases; nucleotides outside the gene matches: 13. Germline V gene lookup returns CDR1 SGHVS and CDR2 FNYEAQ. Here the CDR3 reads CASSEGSKGAIYGYTF. CDR3 nucleotide sequence: TGTGCCAGCAGCGAAGGTTCAAAGGGGGCAATCTATGGCTACACCTTC.

Many counts were recorded for this clonotype. This rearrangement joins TRBV7-9 to TRBJ2-1; TRBD1 aligns across 8 bases. The CDR3 has 15 residues. Germline CDR1 and CDR2: SEHNR and FQNEAQ (reference sequence). Trimming removed 3 bases from V and 8 bases from J; junction bases left unmatched: 9. The CDR3: CASSFPGQASDEQFF. CDR3 sequence (DNA): TGTGCCAGCAGCTTCCCGGGACAGGCCTCTGATGAGCAGTTCTTC.

Notes on this clonotype: This sequence may be a read error, since a much larger clone differs from it by one base. The chain links TRBV5-6 to TRBJ2-2, with D tentatively TRBD2 (5 bases). CDR3 length: 16 residues. Germline CDR1 and CDR2: SGHDT and YYEEEE. This CDR3 is CASSLGGYPITGELIF. CDR3 in DNA: TGTGCCAGCAGCTTGGGAGGGTACCCTATCACCGGGGAGCTGATTTTT.

This clonotype was counted once. The chain links TRBV20-1 to TRBJ2-1; 10 bases are shared with TRBD1. Germline CDR1 DFQATT, CDR2 SNEGSKA (reference sequence). Germline trimming cut 5 bases from V and 3 bases from J; bases unmatched to any gene: 13. The CDR3 runs 17 residues. CDR3 residues: CSAEGQGPTDLYNEQFF. CDR3 nucleotides: TGCAGTGCTGAGGGACAGGGGCCGACCGACCTCTACAATGAGCAGTTCTTC.

The CDR3 sequence: CAMGLGAGFTGVTDTQYF. The CDR3, as DNA: TGTGCCATGGGCTTGGGGGCGGGATTTACAGGGGTCACAGATACGCAGTATTTT. The J gene is TRBJ2-3, the V gene TRBV5-6; maybe TRBD1 (7 bases). The germline V gene encodes CDR1 SGHDT and CDR2 YYEEEE. The CDR3 runs to 18 residues. Trimming stripped 9 bases from V and 2 bases from J, with 28 bases between.

This clonotype was counted many times. The chain combines TRBV7-9 with TRBJ1-5; the match to TRBD1 covers 7 bases. The CDR3 extends over 13 amino acids. Trimming cost V 5 bases and J 6 bases; bases outside gene matches: 4. Germline V CDR1 and CDR2: SEHNR, FQNEAQ (reference sequence). The CDR3 reads CASSTGTAQPQHF. Here the CDR3 DNA reads TGTGCCAGCAGCACCGGGACAGCTCAGCCCCAGCATTTT.

This clonotype appeared many times. This chain links TRBV29-1 with TRBJ2-7; D is unclear. V was cut by 6 bases and J by 2 bases, with 20 bases left in between. The CDR3 is 15 residues long. In germline, CDR1 is SQVTM, CDR2 ANQGSEA. In DNA form, the CDR3 reads TGCAGCGTCCGCTCGTTTAAGGCGATGACCTACGAGCAGTACTTC. Encoded protein: CSVRSFKAMTYEQYF.

The chain uses TRBV3-1 and TRBJ2-5, with 13 bases identical to TRBD2. Trimming cost V 6 bases and J 2 bases; bases outside gene matches: 6. This CDR3 region has 16 residues. The germline gives CDR1 LGHDT, CDR2 YNNKEL (reference sequence). CDR3 in amino acids: CASSLTSGGGQETQYF. CDR3 bases: TGTGCCAGCAGTCTAACTAGCGGGGGGGGACAAGAGACCCAGTACTTC.

In this sample, this clonotype turned up many times. The chain employs TRBV9 and TRBJ2-7, with 11 bases identical to TRBD2. The germline CDR1 and CDR2 sequences are SGDLS and YYNGEE. The J segment lost 4 bases and the V segment lost 3 bases, leaving 0 bases of the junction unmatched. The length of the CDR3 is 13 residues. The CDR3, as DNA: TGTGCCAGCAGCGGGACTAGCGGGTACGAGCAGTACTTC. Translated, it gives CASSGTSGYEQYF.

This chain uses TRBV18 with TRBJ2-3; D is unclear. The V gene lost 2 bases and the J gene lost 4 bases, with 7 bases spanning the gap. The CDR3 extends over 13 amino acids. The germline V gene has CDR1 KGHSH and CDR2 LQKENI. CDR3 in DNA: TGTGCCAGCTCACCAATCGACGCAGATACGCAGTATTTT. Encoded protein: CASSPIDADTQYF.

In this sample, this clonotype turned up many times. The chain recombines TRBV9 with TRBJ1-1; D possibly corresponds to TRBD1 (6 bases). The CDR3 runs 13 residues. Germline V gene sequence: CDR1 SGDLS, CDR2 YYNGEE. Trimming took off 3 bases at V and 1 base at J, with 7 bases between the two ends. The CDR3 loop is CASSGTANTEAFF. In DNA form, the CDR3 reads TGTGCCAGCAGCGGGACAGCGAACACTGAAGCTTTCTTT.

This clonotype has at least ten counts. The J gene is TRBJ1-4, the V gene TRBV20-1; perhaps TRBD1 as D (6 bases). There are 16 residues in the CDR3. V was pared by 3 bases and J by 5 bases, with 19 bases between. Per the germline V gene, CDR1 is DFQATT and CDR2 is SNEGSKA (reference sequence). The CDR3 DNA reads as TGCAGTGCTAGTCCCACAGGGCCTGTGTCGAATGAAAAACTGTTTTTT. Protein sequence: CSASPTGPVSNEKLFF.

The sample holds a few counts of this clonotype. The chain recombines TRBV10-3 with TRBJ2-7; 8 bases are a match to TRBD1. The CDR3 length is 18 residues. Per germline, CDR1 ENHRY and CDR2 SYGVKD. V lost 2 bases and J lost 1; bases outside the gene matches: 13. The CDR3: CAISEGTTGASISYEQYF. The CDR3, as DNA: TGTGCCATCAGTGAGGGAACGACAGGGGCGAGTATATCCTACGAGCAGTACTTC.

The chain recombines TRBV20-1 with TRBJ2-3; TRBD2 is a possible D gene (5 bases). Per the germline V gene, CDR1 is DFQATT and CDR2 is SNEGSKA (reference sequence). V gave up 1 base and J gave up 9 bases, with 5 bases separating them. The CDR3 consists of 10 residues. The CDR3 nucleotides are TGCAGTGCTAGAGCGGGGACGCAGTATTTT. Translating it yields CSARAGTQYF.

This clonotype was recorded many times. The V call is TRBV7-9, the J call TRBJ1-4; 7 nucleotides agree with TRBD1. The CDR3 has 13 amino acids. The germline gives CDR1 SEHNR, CDR2 FQNEAQ (reference sequence). The V and J ends lost 5 bases and 12 bases, in that order; junction bases with no gene match: 9. The CDR3 sequence is CASSPPGQRELFF. The CDR3 DNA is TGTGCCAGCAGCCCTCCGGGACAGCGGGAACTGTTTTTT.

This rearrangement joins TRBV27 to TRBJ2-7; possibly TRBD2 for D (7 bases). From germline, CDR1 is MNHEY and CDR2 SMNVEV (reference sequence). Trimming cost V 1 base and J 0 bases, with 13 bases left between them. This CDR3 comprises 16 residues. CDR3 DNA: TGTGCCAGCAGTTTATTAGGGGGGGACGGCTCCTACGAGCAGTACTTC. Its protein is CASSLLGGDGSYEQYF.

In this sample, this clonotype turned up many times. The V gene is TRBV29-1, the J gene TRBJ1-4; 8 nucleotides line up with TRBD1. Unmatched junction bases numbered 6, after V lost 5 bases and J lost 4 bases. Germline V gives CDR1 SQVTM, CDR2 ANQGSEA. The CDR3 is 14 amino acids. The CDR3 DNA sequence: TGCAGCGTTCAGAACAGGGGGAATAATGAAAAACTGTTTTTT. Its protein is CSVQNRGNNEKLFF.